The entry below gives a single TCR beta chain sequence along with its context. The sample is drawn from a study of blood T cell repertoires in COVID-19. Study context: Samples of COVID-19 (acute and convalescent) were obtained from the United States, Italy and Spain. PBMCs, B-cell-depleted T cells, or T cells were the source of the cDNA or gDNA that made up the material.

Per the original methods: Amplified reference gene primers provided the basis for estimating nucleated cell counts. Repertoires were generated with immunoSEQ multiplex PCR, while TCRdb's copy carries only in-frame clones and drops some. V and J calls and clone size follow that table, whereas D and trimming were derived from the DNA. The sample lists approximately 94,000 clones, about 85% occurring once. V was trimmed by 2 bases and J by 10 bases, leaving 12 bases between them. The V gene's germline CDR1 is MNHEY and CDR2 SMNVEV (reference sequence). The CDR3 spans 13 residues. The specimen sequenced was peripheral blood. The TCR comes from a man aged 50 to 60 with active or convalescent COVID-19. The V gene is TRBV27, the J gene TRBJ1-5, with TRBD1 as a possible D gene (6 bases). CDR3 residues: CASSLGGRQPQHF. DNA for the CDR3: TGTGCCAGCAGTTTAGGGGGCCGCCAACCCCAGCATTTT.